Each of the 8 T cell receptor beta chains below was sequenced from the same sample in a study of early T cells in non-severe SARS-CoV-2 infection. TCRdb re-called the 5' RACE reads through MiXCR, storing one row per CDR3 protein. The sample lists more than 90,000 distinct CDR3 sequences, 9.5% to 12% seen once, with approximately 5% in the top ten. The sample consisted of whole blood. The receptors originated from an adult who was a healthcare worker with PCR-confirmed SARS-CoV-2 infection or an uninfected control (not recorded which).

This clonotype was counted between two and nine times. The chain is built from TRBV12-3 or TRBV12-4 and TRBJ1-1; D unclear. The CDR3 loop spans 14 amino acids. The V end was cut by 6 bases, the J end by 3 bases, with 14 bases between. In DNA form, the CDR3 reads TGTGCCAGCAGATTGACACACGCGGACACTGAAGCTTTCTTT. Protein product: CASRLTHADTEAFF.

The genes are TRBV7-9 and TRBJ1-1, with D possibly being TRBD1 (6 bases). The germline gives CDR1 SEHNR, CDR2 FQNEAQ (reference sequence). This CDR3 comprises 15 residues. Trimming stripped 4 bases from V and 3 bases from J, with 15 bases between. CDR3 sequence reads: CASSSYRARDTEAFF. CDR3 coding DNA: TGTGCCAGCAGCTCTTACAGGGCACGGGACACTGAAGCTTTCTTT.

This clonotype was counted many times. In DNA form, the CDR3 reads TGTGCCAGCAGTTTACCCCCGATGGCCGAGCAGTTCTTC. This codes for CASSLPPMAEQFF. This chain connects TRBV12-3 or TRBV12-4 to TRBJ2-1, with D uncertain. The V and J ends lost 2 bases and 10 bases respectively, with 12 bases between them. The CDR3 extends over 13 amino acids.

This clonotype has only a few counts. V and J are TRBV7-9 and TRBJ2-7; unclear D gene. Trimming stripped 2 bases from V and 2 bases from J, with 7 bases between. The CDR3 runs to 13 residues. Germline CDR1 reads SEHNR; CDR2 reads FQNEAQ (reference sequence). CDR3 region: CASSLSNTYEQYF. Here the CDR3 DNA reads TGTGCCAGCAGCTTAAGTAACACCTACGAGCAGTACTTC. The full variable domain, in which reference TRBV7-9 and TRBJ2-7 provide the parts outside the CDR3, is DTGVSQNPRHKITKRGQNVTFRCDPISEHNRLYWYRQTLGQGPEFLTYFQNEAQLEKSRLLSDRFSAERPKGSFSTLEIQRTEQGDSAMYLCASSLSNTYEQYFGPGTRLTVT.

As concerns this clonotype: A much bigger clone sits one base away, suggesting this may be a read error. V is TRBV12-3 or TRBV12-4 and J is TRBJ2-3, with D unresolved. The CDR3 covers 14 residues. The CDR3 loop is CASSFPLVPETQYF. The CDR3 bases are TGTGCCAGCAGTTTTCCCCTGGTCCCAGAAACGCAGTATTTT.

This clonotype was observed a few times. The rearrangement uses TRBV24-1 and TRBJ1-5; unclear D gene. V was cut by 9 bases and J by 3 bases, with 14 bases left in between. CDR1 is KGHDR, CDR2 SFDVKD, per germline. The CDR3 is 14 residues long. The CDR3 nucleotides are TGTGCCACCCGTGGGCCGATTGACAATCAGCCCCAGCATTTT. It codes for CATRGPIDNQPQHF.

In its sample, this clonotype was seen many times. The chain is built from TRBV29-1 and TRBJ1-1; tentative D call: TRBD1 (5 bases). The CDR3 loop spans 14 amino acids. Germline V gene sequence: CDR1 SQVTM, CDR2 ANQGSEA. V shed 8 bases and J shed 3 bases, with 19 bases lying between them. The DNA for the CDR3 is TGCAGCCTTAGGCAGTGGGTGGGGGACACTGAAGCTTTCTTT. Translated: CSLRQWVGDTEAFF.

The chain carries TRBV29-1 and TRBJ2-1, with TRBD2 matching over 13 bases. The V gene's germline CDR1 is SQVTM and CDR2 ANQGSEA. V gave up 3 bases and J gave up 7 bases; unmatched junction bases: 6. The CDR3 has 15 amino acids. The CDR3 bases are TGCAGCGTTGAGGGACTAGCGGGACCGAGGAATGAGCAGTTCTTC. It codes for CSVEGLAGPRNEQFF.